This is a list of T cell receptor beta chains from one sample in a study of regulatory T cells in long-lasting Graves disease. TCRdb independently ran MiXCR on the multiplex PCR reads; one entry per CDR3 protein. The sample lists some 410,000 distinct CDR3 sequences, around 17% occurring once. The same data also contributed to another study, on T cells in Graves' hyperthyroidism and ophthalmopathy.

This material consisted of peripheral blood mononuclear cells (PBMCs), taken at new diagnosis, from a patient treated with antithyroid drugs. The receptors were gathered from a woman younger than 45 with Graves disease. CDR3s include the opening cysteine and the closing phenylalanine or tryptophan. The D gene is left open where the match is weak. Only some rows state a clone size, as once, few, many or a class for expanded clones.

>TRBV10-3|many|-|TRBJ2-5
CAMGAGRETQYF
TGTGCCATGGGGGCAGGGAGAGAGACCCAGTACTTC
>TRBV24-1|few|TRBD1|TRBJ1-2
CATSDGGTESYYGYTF
TGTGCCACCAGTGATGGAGGGACAGAAAGTTACTATGGCTACACCTTC
>TRBV5-1|many|TRBD2|TRBJ2-7
CASSSASGNVEQYF
TGCGCCAGCAGCTCCGCTAGCGGCAACGTGGAGCAGTACTTC
>TRBV20-1|many|-|TRBJ2-5
CSARDVGGAVRAPETQYF
TGCAGTGCTAGAGATGTTGGGGGGGCCGTGAGGGCCCCAGAGACCCAGTACTTC
>TRBV3-1|-|-|TRBJ1-2
CASSHGPGLFYGYTF
TGTGCCAGCAGCCATGGTCCGGGACTCTTCTATGGCTACACCTTC
>TRBV9|-|TRBD2|TRBJ2-1
CASRASGSRSNEQFF
TGTGCCAGCAGGGCCAGCGGGAGTCGGAGCAATGAGCAGTTCTTC
>TRBV6-1|few|-|TRBJ1-2
CASSRTGGGGYTF
TGTGCCAGCAGTCGAACGGGCGGAGGCGGCTACACCTTC
>TRBV7-7|many|-|TRBJ2-1
CASSLQGGSYNEQFF
TGTGCTAGCAGCCTCCAGGGCGGCTCCTACAATGAGCAGTTCTTC
>TRBV27|many|-|TRBJ1-3
CASTGRGRIMFGNTIYF
TGTGCCAGCACGGGGCGGGGTCGTATTATGTTCGGAAACACCATATATTTT
>TRBV19|-|TRBD2|TRBJ2-1
CASSRLAGGHNEQFF
TGTGCCAGTAGCCGATTAGCGGGAGGACACAATGAGCAGTTCTTC
>TRBV7-9|few|TRBD2|TRBJ2-1
CASSPGLAGGWNEQFF
TGTGCCAGCAGCCCAGGACTAGCGGGTGGGTGGAATGAGCAGTTCTTC
>TRBV2|once|TRBD1|TRBJ1-1
CASSVPGTGVGTEAFF
TGTGCCAGCAGTGTACCCGGGACAGGGGTTGGCACTGAAGCTTTCTTT
>TRBV20-1|many|TRBD2|TRBJ2-1
CSAGDSGLPNTDNEQFF
TGCAGTGCTGGGGATTCGGGACTACCAAACACCGACAATGAGCAGTTCTTC
>TRBV12-3/TRBV12-4|many|TRBD2|TRBJ2-1
CASSFLAGVRNEQFF
TGTGCCAGCAGTTTCTTAGCGGGAGTTCGAAATGAGCAGTTCTTC
>TRBV6-1|many|TRBD1|TRBJ1-2
CASSSRDRDYNGYTF
TGTGCCAGCAGCTCCCGGGACAGGGATTACAATGGCTACACCTTC
>TRBV9|few|-|TRBJ1-2
CASSGSGRSVYGYTF
TGTGCCAGCAGCGGATCGGGACGAAGCGTCTATGGCTACACCTTC
>TRBV12-3/TRBV12-4|few|-|TRBJ1-5
CVSSGDPNQPQHF
TGTGTCAGCAGTGGGGACCCTAATCAGCCCCAGCATTTT
>TRBV4-1|few|-|TRBJ2-7
CASSHSPGHQSYEQYF
TGCGCCAGCAGCCATTCTCCGGGACACCAATCCTACGAGCAGTACTTC
>TRBV6-5|many|-|TRBJ1-1
CASSYWGEAFF
TGTGCCAGCAGTTACTGGGGTGAAGCTTTCTTT
>TRBV28|many|-|TRBJ2-3
CASSLPSGVDTQYF
TGTGCCAGCAGTTTACCTTCCGGGGTGGATACGCAGTATTTT
>TRBV6-1|-|TRBD2|TRBJ2-7
CASSDPRTSVTYEQYF
TGTGCCAGCAGTGACCCCCGGACTAGCGTCACCTACGAGCAGTACTTC
>TRBV20-1|-|-|TRBJ1-5
CSFMLGVNQPQHF
TGCAGTTTCATGTTGGGGGTAAATCAGCCCCAGCATTTT
>TRBV6-5|many|TRBD2|TRBJ2-5
CASSYGTSGRDQETQYF
TGTGCCAGCAGTTACGGGACTAGCGGGAGGGACCAAGAGACCCAGTACTTC
>TRBV6-1|-|TRBD1|TRBJ1-2
CASSGQGKNYGYTF
TGTGCCAGCAGCGGACAGGGGAAAAACTATGGCTACACCTTC
>TRBV7-9|few|-|TRBJ2-4
CASSSDRVALAKNIQYF
TGTGCCAGCAGCTCCGACCGGGTAGCGCTAGCCAAAAACATTCAGTACTTC
>TRBV28|many|-|TRBJ1-5
CAISRDSNQPQHF
TGTGCCATCAGTAGGGATAGCAATCAGCCCCAGCATTTT
>TRBV9|few|-|TRBJ1-2
CASSVTVAPTGYGYTF
TGTGCCAGCAGCGTAACAGTCGCCCCGACAGGCTATGGCTACACCTTC
>TRBV5-5|many|TRBD2|TRBJ2-2
CASSLNLAGKNTGELFF
TGTGCCAGCAGCTTGAATCTAGCGGGGAAGAACACCGGGGAGCTGTTTTTT
>TRBV10-3|many|TRBD2|TRBJ2-1
CAITRREGLDEQFF
TGTGCCATCACGAGGCGGGAGGGCCTCGATGAGCAGTTCTTC